This entry features one TCR beta chain sequence. The antigen is unknown. These data come from a study of shared clonotypes between healthy human individuals. Study-wide points: Represented diversity, genetic and exposure-history alike, was limited by few donors.

The deep-level immunoSEQ assay was used. Profiled with immunoSEQ multiplex PCR; TCRdb holds only in-frame clones, not every one. The sample holds approximately 2.5 million clones, more than 80% seen once. CDR1 is SGDLS, CDR2 YYNGEE, per germline. V was cut by 1 base and J by 5 bases, with 18 bases left in between. The CDR3 covers 16 residues. Sequencing input: naive CD4+ T cells sorted from blood. Subset denoted: CD45RA+ positively selected. This clonotype originated in a man between 18 and 35 years old in good health. The chain links TRBV9 to TRBJ2-5; the D gene could be TRBD1 or TRBD2 (5 bases each). The CDR3 here is CASSVRGSGAPETQYF. In nucleotides, the CDR3 is TGTGCCAGCAGCGTAAGGGGAAGCGGAGCTCCGGAGACCCAGTACTTC.